This T cell receptor beta chain was found in a study of PD-1 blockade in classical Hodgkin lymphoma. General study results and limits: Underlying causes for the observed repertoire differences were not defined, possibly disease activity or prior therapy. Reports indicated that newly diagnosed patients had lower baseline TCR diversity than healthy donors did.

Using immunoSEQ multiplex PCR, the repertoire was profiled, and TCRdb retains in-frame clones only, with some absent. The sample has around 20,000 clones, around 86% seen once; the top ten hold around 1.3%. This sample's time point: newly diagnosed, previously untreated cHL patient sample. Purification of CD4+ T cells from thawed PBMCs was performed via magnetic negative selection. Newly diagnosed, untreated classical Hodgkin lymphoma PBMCs provided comparison. Regarding this clone: The antigen remains unidentified.

The origin of this receptor is a human donor with classical Hodgkin lymphoma. Sequencing used CD4+ T cells from blood.

The CDR3 sequence: CASSRLGDSSGNTIYF. CDR3 nucleotides: TGTGCCAGCTCACGTTTAGGCGACTCCTCTGGAAACACCATATATTTT. This chain connects TRBV18 to TRBJ1-3; D ambiguous. Between the trimmed V and J ends, which lost 4 bases and 0 bases, there was a span of 13 bases. The CDR3 totals 16 residues. Germline lookup yields CDR1 KGHSH and CDR2 LQKENI.